The sequence of this TCR beta chain was determined in a study of human thymus T cells. The length of the CDR3 is 18 residues. V dropped 4 bases and J dropped 3 bases, with 23 bases sitting between them. Germline CDR1 and CDR2: KGHSH and LQKENI. Resections were taken during corrective heart surgery, and the thymus tissue came from these. Among the donors, all were healthy Finnish infants having corrective surgery for congenital heart defects. General study findings and limits: Thymic repertoires from unrelated individuals overlapped highly, related research reported. Thymic and blood repertoires appeared to show biased V and J gene usage.

Profiled with immunoSEQ multiplex PCR; TCRdb holds only in-frame clones, not every one. The sample yields roughly 120,000 clones, around 94% seen once. Concerning this clone: Its antigen is unknown.

The chain has TRBV18 and TRBJ2-3; D unclear. The sequencing input was thymus tissue. The receptor was isolated from a boy under three years old with a congenital heart defect but otherwise immunologically healthy. The CDR3 region has the DNA TGTGCCAGCTCACTACCGGGCCAGTTTGTAGGTTGGACAGATACGCAGTATTTT. Translation gives CASSLPGQFVGWTDTQYF.